Below, 26 T cell receptor beta chains from the same sample are listed, as sequenced in a study of blood T cell repertoires in COVID-19. Profiled with immunoSEQ multiplex PCR; TCRdb holds only in-frame clones, not every one. The table has 55,000 to 80,000 clones, 75% to 90% seen once; the top ten hold roughly 2.8%. Sequenced input: peripheral blood. These receptors came from a man aged 50 to 59 with acute or convalescent COVID-19.

This chain connects TRBV30 to TRBJ1-6, with unresolved D. Trimming took 1 base from V and 4 from J, leaving 8 bases between them. Germline V gene sequence: CDR1 GTSNPN, CDR2 SVGIG (reference sequence). The CDR3 is 14 residues long. Here the CDR3 reads CAWSGQDYNSPLHF. In nucleotides, the CDR3 is TGTGCCTGGAGTGGGCAGGATTATAATTCACCCCTCCACTTT.

This rearrangement joins TRBV13 to TRBJ2-1; 7 bases match TRBD2. Trimming at V came to 6 bases and at J to 6 bases, leaving 8 bases not matched to a gene. Germline assignment: CDR1 PRHDT and CDR2 FYEKMQ (reference sequence). The CDR3 covers 14 residues. DNA for the CDR3: TGTGCCAGCAGTATGGCCGGGACTATCAATGAGCAGTTCTTC. It translates to CASSMAGTINEQFF.

This sequence joins TRBV10-3 and TRBJ1-5, with 7 bases fitting TRBD1. Losses at the gene ends were 2 bases for V and 3 bases for J; bases not matched to a gene: 7. This CDR3 region has 16 residues. Germline lookup yields CDR1 ENHRY and CDR2 SYGVKD. The CDR3 DNA reads TGTGCCATCAGTGAGCCGACAGGGAAGGTCAATCAGCCCCAGCATTTT. The encoded protein is CAISEPTGKVNQPQHF.

J is TRBJ2-5 and V is TRBV7-9; 7 bases are a match to TRBD1. CDR1 SEHNR and CDR2 FQNEAQ come from the germline V gene (reference sequence). The CDR3 runs to 15 residues. Germline trimming cut 5 bases from V and 4 bases from J; bases unmatched to any gene: 10. CDR3 loop: CASSPPWDSGETQYF. CDR3 coding DNA: TGTGCCAGCAGCCCGCCTTGGGACAGTGGAGAGACCCAGTACTTC.

This chain uses TRBV11-2 with TRBJ2-6; the D is unclear. CDR1 and CDR2 (germline): SGHAT, FQNNGV. There are 15 residues in the CDR3. Trimming took off 0 bases at V and 2 bases at J, with 5 bases between the two ends. The CDR3 nucleotides read TGTGCCAGCAGCTTAGAGCAGGCTGGGGCCAACGTCCTGACTTTC. Its translation: CASSLEQAGANVLTF.

This chain links TRBV24-1 with TRBJ1-1, with 7 positions matching TRBD1. Germline trimming cut 4 bases from V and 10 bases from J; bases unmatched to any gene: 8. CDR3 size: 13 residues. Germline loops: CDR1 KGHDR, CDR2 SFDVKD. CDR3 protein: CATSEFPTGAAFF. CDR3 coding DNA: TGTGCCACCAGTGAATTTCCCACAGGGGCAGCTTTCTTT.

J is TRBJ1-1 and V is TRBV28; 7 positions agree with TRBD1. CDR3 length equals 12 residues. Germline V lookup: CDR1 MDHEN, CDR2 SYDVKM. The junction had 6 bases not matched to a gene; V was cut back by 10 bases and J by 4 bases. CDR3 protein: CATLTGPTEAFF. CDR3 DNA: TGTGCCACCTTGACAGGGCCCACTGAAGCTTTCTTT.

The chain carries TRBV5-4 and TRBJ2-1, with 10 bases identical to TRBD2. From germline, CDR1 is SGHNT and CDR2 YYREEE (reference sequence). The CDR3 has 14 amino acids. The trim removed 7 bases at V and 8 bases at J, leaving 9 bases unmatched. The CDR3 sequence: CASASGRAPDEQFF. The CDR3 nucleotides are TGTGCCAGCGCGAGCGGGAGGGCCCCCGATGAGCAGTTCTTC.

The rearrangement uses TRBV14 and TRBJ2-3; 13 bases line up with TRBD2. Germline lookup yields CDR1 SGHDN and CDR2 FVKESK. With V trimmed by 4 bases and J by 3 bases, 1 base remained unmatched. The CDR3 sequence is 15 residues long. Here the CDR3 DNA reads TGTGCCAGCAGCCTACTAGCGGGAGGGACAGATACGCAGTATTTT. It codes for CASSLLAGGTDTQYF. The full variable domain, completed using reference TRBV14 and TRBJ2-3, is EAGVTQFPSHSVIEKGQTVTLRCDPISGHDNLYWYRRVMGKEIKFLLHFVKESKQDESGMPNNRFLAERTGGTYSTLKVQPAELEDSGVYFCASSLLAGGTDTQYFGPGTRLTVL.

The V call is TRBV29-1, the J call TRBJ2-5; a weak D match, TRBD2 (6 bases). Germline CDR1 reads SQVTM; CDR2 reads ANQGSEA. This CDR3 region has 14 residues. Trimming stripped 6 bases from V and 4 bases from J, with 18 bases between. CDR3 coding DNA: TGCAGCGTCGTAACTAGCTCTGGGGCAGAGACCCAGTACTTC. Translated: CSVVTSSGAETQYF.

This sequence joins TRBV19 and TRBJ1-2, with TRBD1 matching 7 bases. The V and J ends lost 6 bases and 2 bases, in that order; junction bases with no gene match: 21. The CDR3 runs to 19 residues. Germline V CDR1 and CDR2: LNHDA, SQIVND (reference sequence). CDR3 DNA: TGTGCCAGTAGAAGGGGTAATTGGGACAGAGTCATGATAAACTATGGCTACACCTTC. It translates to CASRRGNWDRVMINYGYTF.

The chain links TRBV6-5 to TRBJ1-6; D gene ambiguous. Germline CDR1 reads MNHEY; CDR2 reads SVGAGI. Trimming shortened V by 6 bases and J by 5 bases, and 11 bases separated the two germline ends. This CDR3 has 14 amino acids. The CDR3, as DNA: TGTGCCAGCAGGACCCACAGAGATAATTCACCCCTCCACTTT. Translation: CASRTHRDNSPLHF.

The gene calls are TRBV2 and TRBJ1-2, with TRBD1 matching 8 bases. This CDR3 spans 15 amino acids. Trimming at V came to 7 bases and at J to 0 bases, leaving 7 bases not matched to a gene. The germline gives CDR1 SNHLY, CDR2 FYNNEI. CDR3 coding DNA: TGTGCCAGCACCTTATCACAGGGGGCTAACTATGGCTACACCTTC. It encodes CASTLSQGANYGYTF.

This clone has just one count. One junction end disagrees with the germline gene, perhaps due to a read error. This sequence joins TRBV28 and TRBJ1-2, with TRBD1 as a possible D gene (5 bases). There are 12 residues in the CDR3. Germline lookup yields CDR1 MDHEN and CDR2 SYDVKM. CDR3 in amino acids: CASTLPSGGYTF. CDR3 DNA sequence: TGTGCCAGCACTTTACCCTCAGGGGGCTACACCTTC.

The chain is built from TRBV2 and TRBJ1-4, with 12 bases identical to TRBD1. V lost 5 bases to trimming and J lost 2 bases; unmatched junction nucleotides: 6. Looked up from germline, CDR1 is SNHLY and CDR2 is FYNNEI. CDR3 length equals 17 residues. The CDR3 loop reads CASSNPGQGATNEKLFF. DNA of the CDR3: TGTGCCAGCAGTAATCCGGGACAGGGGGCGACTAATGAAAAACTGTTTTTT.

The chain combines TRBV6-1 with TRBJ2-1; 8 bases align to TRBD2. CDR1 is MNHNS, CDR2 SASEGT, per germline. This CDR3 is 21 amino acids long. V shed 2 bases and J 0 bases; nucleotides not matched to a gene: 18. The CDR3 coding sequence is TGTGCCAGCAGTGAAAGGGGGGGGGCCCACGCGGGAGGTAGCTCCTACAATGAGCAGTTCTTC. This codes for CASSERGGAHAGGSSYNEQFF.

The CDR3 is CASSPGTGGQETQYF. CDR3 DNA: TGTGCCAGCAGCCCAGGGACAGGGGGACAAGAGACCCAGTACTTC. The V call is TRBV11-3, the J call TRBJ2-5; 11 nucleotides agree with TRBD1. The V gene's germline CDR1 is SGHNT and CDR2 YENEEA. The CDR3 has 15 residues. Germline trimming cut 5 bases from V and 2 bases from J; bases unmatched to any gene: 4.

The V gene is TRBV7-3, the J gene TRBJ2-5; possibly TRBD1 for D (6 bases). The length of the CDR3 is 13 residues. Germline-derived CDR1 and CDR2 are SGHTA and FQGTGA. Trimming pared 2 bases from V and 4 bases from J, leaving 8 bases between. The CDR3 reads CASSLQGRETQYF. The CDR3 nucleotides read TGTGCCAGCAGCTTACAGGGGAGAGAGACCCAGTACTTC.

The chain recombines TRBV27 with TRBJ2-3; 11 bases fit TRBD2. The trim removed 6 bases at V and 3 bases at J, leaving 2 bases unmatched. The CDR3 sequence is 14 residues long. The germline V gene encodes CDR1 MNHEY and CDR2 SMNVEV (reference sequence). CDR3 in amino acids: CASRRLAGTDTQYF. The CDR3, as DNA: TGTGCCAGCAGGAGACTAGCGGGGACAGATACGCAGTATTTT.

The chain carries TRBV12-3 or TRBV12-4 and TRBJ1-6; D is perhaps TRBD1 (5 bases). Trimming cost V 6 bases and J 7 bases, with 10 bases left between them. The CDR3 totals 13 residues. CDR3 in amino acids: CASRKGYNSPLHF. CDR3 bases: TGTGCCAGCAGGAAGGGGTACAATTCACCCCTCCACTTT.

The chain has TRBV6-5 and TRBJ2-7; 14 nucleotides agree with TRBD2. Germline V gene sequence: CDR1 MNHEY, CDR2 SVGAGI. There are 15 residues in the CDR3. J gave up 5 bases and V 8 bases, and 8 bases lay outside the gene matches. CDR3 sequence reads: CASSSEGLAGDEQYF. The CDR3 bases are TGTGCCAGCTCAAGTGAGGGACTAGCGGGAGACGAGCAGTACTTC.

The V and J genes are TRBV25-1 and TRBJ2-5; D is perhaps TRBD1 (6 bases). CDR3 size: 13 residues. Germline CDR1 MGHDK, CDR2 SYGVNS. Trimming took 7 bases from V and 2 from J, leaving 11 bases between them. The CDR3 nucleotides read TGTGCCAGCACCCCAGGGGTGCAAGAGACCCAGTACTTC. Its protein product is CASTPGVQETQYF.

The chain has TRBV9 and TRBJ1-4; 9 bases are shared with TRBD1. This CDR3 region has 14 residues. Per germline, CDR1 SGDLS and CDR2 YYNGEE. V lost 0 bases and J lost 6; bases outside the gene matches: 0. DNA of the CDR3: TGTGCCAGCAGCGTAGGGGACAGGGATGAAAAACTGTTTTTT. Encoded protein: CASSVGDRDEKLFF.

CDR3 sequence reads: CASSLDGTGRYEQFF. CDR3 DNA sequence: TGTGCCAGCAGCTTGGACGGGACAGGGCGGTATGAGCAGTTCTTC. V gene TRBV5-5 combines with J gene TRBJ2-1; 9 nucleotides line up with TRBD1. Germline V CDR1 and CDR2: SGHKS, YYEKEE (reference sequence). The V and J ends lost 0 bases and 8 bases, in that order; junction bases with no gene match: 6. The CDR3 length is 15 residues.

This chain uses TRBV28 with TRBJ1-3, with a weak D call TRBD1 (6 bases). There are 14 residues in the CDR3. The germline V and J ends were trimmed by 5 bases and 4 bases, with 12 bases remaining between them. Germline CDR1 MDHEN, CDR2 SYDVKM. The CDR3 sequence is CASSKQGRGNTIYF. The CDR3 region has the DNA TGTGCCAGCAGTAAACAGGGCAGAGGAAACACCATATATTTT.

This clone was seen a few times. The chain combines TRBV27 with TRBJ1-5; 10 nucleotides align to TRBD1. CDR3 length: 18 residues. Germline V gene lookup returns CDR1 MNHEY and CDR2 SMNVEV (reference sequence). J was trimmed by 3 bases and V by 5 bases; bases with no gene match: 13. The CDR3 sequence is CASSASPGQGTFNQPQHF. CDR3 in DNA: TGTGCCAGCAGTGCGAGCCCGGGACAGGGGACTTTCAATCAGCCCCAGCATTTT.